Detailed here is one TCR beta chain. CDR1 and CDR2 (germline): SGHDT, YYEEEE. The length of the CDR3 is 14 residues. V shed 6 bases, J shed 5 bases, and the junction held 8 bases outside the gene matches. TCRdb analysed the 5' RACE reads with MiXCR anew, one entry per CDR3 protein. This sample yields some 350,000 distinct CDR3 sequences, of which around 13% are seen a single time; about a fifth belongs to the top ten. This record belongs to a study of T-cell memory formation after mild COVID-19. The source of this sequence is a man aged 18 to 30 who had mild COVID-19 (a few samples of this study predate the infection). Cell type and time point are not known. Sequencing was performed on PBMCs or a T cell subset sorted from them (not recorded which). The genes are TRBV5-6 and TRBJ1-1; 9 positions match TRBD1. In nucleotides, the CDR3 is TGTGCCAGCACCCTGGGACAGGGATTTACTGAAGCTTTCTTT. Amino acids: CASTLGQGFTEAFF.